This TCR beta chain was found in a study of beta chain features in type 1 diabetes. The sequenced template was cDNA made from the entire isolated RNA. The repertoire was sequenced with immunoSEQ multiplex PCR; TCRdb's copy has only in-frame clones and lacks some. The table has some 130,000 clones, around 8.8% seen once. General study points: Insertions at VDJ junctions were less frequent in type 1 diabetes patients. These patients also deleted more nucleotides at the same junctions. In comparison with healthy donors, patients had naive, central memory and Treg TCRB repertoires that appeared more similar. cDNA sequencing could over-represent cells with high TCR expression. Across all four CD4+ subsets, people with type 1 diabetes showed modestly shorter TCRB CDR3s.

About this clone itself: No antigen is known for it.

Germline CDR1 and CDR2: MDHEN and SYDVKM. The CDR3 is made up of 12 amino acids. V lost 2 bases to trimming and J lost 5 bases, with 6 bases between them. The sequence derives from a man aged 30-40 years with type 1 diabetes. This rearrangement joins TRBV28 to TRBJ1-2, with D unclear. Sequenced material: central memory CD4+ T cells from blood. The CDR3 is CASSLRQYGYTF. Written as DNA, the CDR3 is TGTGCCAGCAGTTTAAGACAATATGGCTACACCTTC.